This TCR beta chain was profiled in a study of blood T cell repertoires in COVID-19. Produced via immunoSEQ multiplex PCR; TCRdb's table is partial and in-frame only. Found here are about 190,000 clones, around 85% of them singletons; the top ten hold approximately 13%. Germline V gives CDR1 MNHEY, CDR2 SMNVEV (reference sequence). The CDR3 is 13 amino acids. The V gene end was trimmed by 4 bases and the J gene end by 7 bases; junction bases not matched to a gene: 5. Source material: peripheral blood. This chain uses TRBV27 with TRBJ1-2; 8 nucleotides line up with TRBD1. This TCR derives from a man between 50 and 59 years old who had recovered from COVID-19. Written as DNA, the CDR3 is TGTGCCAGCAGTTACCGGACAGGGTTTGGCTACACCTTC. Translating it yields CASSYRTGFGYTF.